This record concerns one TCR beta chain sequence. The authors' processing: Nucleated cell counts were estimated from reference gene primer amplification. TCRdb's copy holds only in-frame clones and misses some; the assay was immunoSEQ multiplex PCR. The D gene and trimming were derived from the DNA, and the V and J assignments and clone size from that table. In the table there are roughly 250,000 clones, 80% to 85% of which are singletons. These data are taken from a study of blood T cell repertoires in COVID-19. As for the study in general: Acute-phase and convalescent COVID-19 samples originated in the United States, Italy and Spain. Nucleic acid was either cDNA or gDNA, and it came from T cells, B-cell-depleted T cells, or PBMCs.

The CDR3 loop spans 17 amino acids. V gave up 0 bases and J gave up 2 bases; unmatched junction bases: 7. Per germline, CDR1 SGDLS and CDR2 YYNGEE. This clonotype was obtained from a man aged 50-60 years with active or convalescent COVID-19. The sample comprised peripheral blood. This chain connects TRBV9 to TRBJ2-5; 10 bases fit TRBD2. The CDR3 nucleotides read TGTGCCAGCAGCGTAGAGGAGAGCGGGGGGGGACAAGAGACCCAGTACTTC. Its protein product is CASSVEESGGGQETQYF. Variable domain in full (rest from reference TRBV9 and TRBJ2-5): DSGVTQTPKHLITATGQRVTLRCSPRSGDLSVYWYQQSLDQGLQFLIQYYNGEERAKGNILERFSAQQFPDLHSELNLSSLELGDSALYFCASSVEESGGGQETQYFGPGTRLLVL.